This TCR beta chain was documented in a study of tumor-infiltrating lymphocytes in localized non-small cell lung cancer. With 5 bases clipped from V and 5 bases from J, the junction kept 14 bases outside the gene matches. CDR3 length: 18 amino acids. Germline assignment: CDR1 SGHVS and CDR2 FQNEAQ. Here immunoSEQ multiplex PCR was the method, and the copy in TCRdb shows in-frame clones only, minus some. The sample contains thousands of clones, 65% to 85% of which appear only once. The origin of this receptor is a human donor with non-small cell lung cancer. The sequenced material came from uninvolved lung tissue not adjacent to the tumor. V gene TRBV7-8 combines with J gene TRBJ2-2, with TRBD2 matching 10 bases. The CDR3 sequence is CASSRLGVAGGWTGELFF. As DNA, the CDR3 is TGTGCCAGCAGCCGCCTCGGGGTAGCGGGAGGTTGGACCGGGGAGCTGTTTTTT.